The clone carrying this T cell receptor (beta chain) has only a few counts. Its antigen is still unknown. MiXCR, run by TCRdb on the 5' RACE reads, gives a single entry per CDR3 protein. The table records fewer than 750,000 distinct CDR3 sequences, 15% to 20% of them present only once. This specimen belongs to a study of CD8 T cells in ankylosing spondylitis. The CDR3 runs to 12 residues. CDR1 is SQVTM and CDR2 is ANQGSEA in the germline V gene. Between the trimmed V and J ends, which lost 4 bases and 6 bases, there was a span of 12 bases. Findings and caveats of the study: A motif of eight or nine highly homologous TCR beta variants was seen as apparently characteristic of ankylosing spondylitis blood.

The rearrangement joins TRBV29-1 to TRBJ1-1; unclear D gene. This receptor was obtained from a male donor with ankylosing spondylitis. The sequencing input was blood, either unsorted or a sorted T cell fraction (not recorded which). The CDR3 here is CSVAAMGAEAFF. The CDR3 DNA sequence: TGCAGCGTTGCCGCCATGGGCGCTGAAGCTTTCTTT.